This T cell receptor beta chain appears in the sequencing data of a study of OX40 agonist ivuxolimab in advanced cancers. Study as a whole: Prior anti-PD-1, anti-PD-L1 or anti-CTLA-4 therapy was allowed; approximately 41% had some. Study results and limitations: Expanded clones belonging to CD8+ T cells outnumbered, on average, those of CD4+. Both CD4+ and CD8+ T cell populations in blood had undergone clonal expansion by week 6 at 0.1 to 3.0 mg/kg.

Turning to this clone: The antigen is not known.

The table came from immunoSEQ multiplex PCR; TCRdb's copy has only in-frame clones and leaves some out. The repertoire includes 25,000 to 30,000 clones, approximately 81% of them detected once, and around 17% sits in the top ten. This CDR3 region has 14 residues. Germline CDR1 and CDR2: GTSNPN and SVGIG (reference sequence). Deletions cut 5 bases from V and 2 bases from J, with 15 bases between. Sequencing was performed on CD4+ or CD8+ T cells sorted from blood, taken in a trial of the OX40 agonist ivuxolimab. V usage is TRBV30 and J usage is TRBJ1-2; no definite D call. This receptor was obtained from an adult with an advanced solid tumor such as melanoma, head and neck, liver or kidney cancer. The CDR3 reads CAWDPYNLNYGYTF. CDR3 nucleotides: TGTGCCTGGGACCCTTATAACCTGAACTATGGCTACACCTTC.